The TCR beta chain under discussion was sequenced for a study of naive and memory T cell subsets (dated by TCRdb to the late 2010s). Regarding the research as a whole: An open-source, UMI-based TCR alpha and beta sequencing pipeline was applied to sorted naive and memory peripheral blood T cell subsets. IgG serology results and the functional CMV T cell responses were in complete agreement. RNA was DNase-treated and reverse transcribed with TCR constant-region primers, mostly using SuperScript III. The paper's findings and limits, for the study overall: The repertoire findings for the naive and memory subsets could not be validated, as no ground truth was available. A power law was followed by TCR abundance, with an exponent that differed between naive and memory subsets but was consistent across the three individuals. In both CD4 and CD8 cells, a rise in Gini index and a fall in Shannon and inverse Simpson diversity were observed from naive through CM, EM and EMRA. After error correction, over 90% of naive TCR sequences appeared only once, giving much steeper abundance distributions than memory subsets. RNA-based TCR counts may be affected by expression changes linked to T cell activation and differentiation. Single alpha or beta chain sequences, rather than paired alpha/beta receptors, were used to define clonotypes.

This clonotype showed up just a few times. It has no known antigen specificity. No base quality information exists; no much larger clone differs at one position. Sequences DFQATT (CDR1) and SNEGSKA (CDR2) are obtained from the germline V gene (reference sequence). The CDR3, from cysteine to phenylalanine, totals 16 residues. The only DNA kept is the CDR3, 48 bases in frame from the first base. Deletion took 4 bases off V and 1 base off J, with a span of 19 bases between the germline ends. Separate amplification of TCR alpha and beta chain libraries was performed from the second PCR step onward. The CMV status of each donor was determined by measuring IFNgamma production from CD4+ T cells after fresh PBMCs had been stimulated overnight with CMV viral lysate. CD4 T cells were positively selected with Miltenyi beads, followed by positive selection of CD8 T cells from the CD4-negative fraction. After staining for CD3, CD4, CD8, CD45RA, CD27 and a live/dead dye, cells were sorted on a BD Aria II into four subsets based on CD45RA and CD27. A few healthy volunteers provided blood, and the blood of each volunteer was split into CD4 and CD8 T cells and then into four differentiation subsets. Roughly 120 ml of peripheral blood was collected from each donor, and PBMC were isolated by Ficoll-Paque PLUS density-gradient centrifugation. The sorted cells were lysed in RLT buffer, after which RNA was extracted using a Qiagen RNeasy kit and kept at -80 degrees C.

Library prep was done by UMI-ligation and nested PCR. The beta constant-region primer consisted of an equimolar mixture of two oligonucleotides that together covered TRBC1 and TRBC2. A single-stranded oligonucleotide containing the SP2 primer and a 12-nucleotide UMI was joined to the 3' end of the cDNA by T4 RNA ligase 1. The ligated cDNA went through four rounds of PCR with nested alpha and beta constant-region primers together with the SP2 primer. Incubation of the ligation reaction lasted roughly 20-25 hours at 16 degrees C. PCR2 was typically performed as a SYBR Green qPCR and was stopped at a predetermined threshold so that over-amplification was prevented. Agencourt AMPure XP magnetic beads were used for all purifications after the first. Library amounts were measured by Qubit and library quality was assessed on a TapeStation, where the main peak was expected at around 650 bp. Sequencing of the pooled libraries was done on an Illumina MiSeq using v2 2x251 paired-end kits, which typically yielded roughly 1-2.1 million reads per sample. Each sample library was pooled at approximately 4 nM, and roughly 4.5-7% PhiX was included to improve cluster recognition. Per the authors' processing: Decombinator assigned V and J genes to Demultiplexor-processed FASTQ reads by tag matching, allowing a single base-pair mismatch. By using UMIs, Collapsinator corrected both sequencing errors and the frequency errors caused by PCR heterogeneity. TCRs were translated and CDR3s were extracted from the conserved cysteine to the FGXG phenylalanine by CDR3Translator, with non-productive sequences being flagged. Gini, Shannon entropy and inverse Simpson indices were calculated on repertoires subsampled to equal numbers of UMI-defined TCRs. Within the linear range, a power law was fitted by maximum likelihood to the distributions of clonotype abundance. Similar UMI counts, unique TCR numbers and clonal distributions were obtained with the pipeline and with MIGEC on one naive CD8 sample. A set of roughly 6,600 CMV-associated CDR3 sequences, compiled from VDJdb and a published dataset, was used to search the repertoires. TCRdb trimmed public reads at Q25 via fastp, called clones via MiXCR and kept in-frame beta chains. Duplicate CDR3 protein sequences are folded into a single record with the most common DNA and genes. Here the V and J calls rest on TCRdb's processing, not on the authors' analysis. The sample includes 84,000 or so distinct CDR3 sequences, with 7% observed a single time. The ten most abundant clones make up 1.6% of the sample.

This receptor chain uses TRBV20-1 and TRBJ1-1; matching of 5 bases hints at TRBD1 as the D gene. This receptor was obtained from a human donor in good health. Sequencing was carried out using central memory CD4+ T cells from blood. The cell subset or site label for this specimen denotes: central memory, CD45RA- CD27+. The CDR3 has the sequence CSATLGGRYGNTEAFF. In nucleotide form, the sequence is TGCAGTGCTACCCTGGGGGGAAGGTACGGGAACACTGAAGCTTTCTTT.